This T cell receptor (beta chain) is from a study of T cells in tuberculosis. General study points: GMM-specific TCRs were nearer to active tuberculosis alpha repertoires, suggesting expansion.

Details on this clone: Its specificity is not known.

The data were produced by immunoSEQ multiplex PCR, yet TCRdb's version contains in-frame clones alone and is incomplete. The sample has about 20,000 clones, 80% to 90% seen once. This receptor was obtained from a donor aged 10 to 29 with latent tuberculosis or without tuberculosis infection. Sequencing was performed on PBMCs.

The CDR3 reads CASAPLTALDTQYF. CDR3 DNA: TGTGCCAGCGCGCCCCTGACAGCTTTAGATACGCAGTATTTT. The genes are TRBV27 and TRBJ2-3, with a weak D call TRBD1 (5 bases). The length of the CDR3 is 14 residues. Germline V lookup: CDR1 MNHEY, CDR2 SMNVEV (reference sequence). V lost 8 bases to trimming and J lost 5 bases, with 17 bases between them.